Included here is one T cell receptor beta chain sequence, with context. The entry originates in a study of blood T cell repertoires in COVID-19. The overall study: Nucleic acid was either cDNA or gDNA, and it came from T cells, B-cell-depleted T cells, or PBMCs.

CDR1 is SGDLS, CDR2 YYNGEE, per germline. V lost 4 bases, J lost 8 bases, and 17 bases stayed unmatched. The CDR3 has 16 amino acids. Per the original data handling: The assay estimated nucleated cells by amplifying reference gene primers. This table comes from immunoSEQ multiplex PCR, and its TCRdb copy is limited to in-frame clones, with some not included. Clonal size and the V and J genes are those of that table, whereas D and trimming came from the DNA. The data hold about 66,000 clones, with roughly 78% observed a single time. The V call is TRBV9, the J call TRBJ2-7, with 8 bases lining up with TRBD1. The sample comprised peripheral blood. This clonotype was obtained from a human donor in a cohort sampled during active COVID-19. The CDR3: CASSTGGWSGAGKQYF. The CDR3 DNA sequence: TGTGCCAGCAGCACAGGGGGATGGTCCGGGGCAGGCAAGCAGTACTTC.